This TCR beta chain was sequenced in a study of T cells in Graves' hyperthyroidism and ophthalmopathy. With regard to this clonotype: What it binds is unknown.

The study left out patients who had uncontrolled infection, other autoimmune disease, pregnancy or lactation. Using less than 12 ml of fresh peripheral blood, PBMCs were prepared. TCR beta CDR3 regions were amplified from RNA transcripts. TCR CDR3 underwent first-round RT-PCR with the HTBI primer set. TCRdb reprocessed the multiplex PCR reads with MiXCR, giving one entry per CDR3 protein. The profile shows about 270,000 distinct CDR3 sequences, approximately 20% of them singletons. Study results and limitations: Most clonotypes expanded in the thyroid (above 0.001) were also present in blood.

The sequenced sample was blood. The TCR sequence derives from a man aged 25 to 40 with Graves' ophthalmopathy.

The CDR3 nucleotides are TGTGCCAGCTCACCATCGGCCGGACGCTCTGGAAACACCATATATTTT. It yields the protein CASSPSAGRSGNTIYF. This chain uses TRBV18 with TRBJ1-3, with D unclear. The V gene lost 2 bases and the J gene lost 0 bases, with 11 bases spanning the gap. Looked up from germline, CDR1 is KGHSH and CDR2 is LQKENI. This CDR3 is built from 16 residues. The variable domain in full, with the rest retrieved from reference TRBV18 and TRBJ1-3, is NAGVMQNPRHLVRRRGQEARLRCSPMKGHSHVYWYRQLPEEGLKFMVYLQKENIIDESGMPKERFSAEFPKEGPSILRIQQVVRGDSAAYFCASSPSAGRSGNTIYFGEGSWLTVV.